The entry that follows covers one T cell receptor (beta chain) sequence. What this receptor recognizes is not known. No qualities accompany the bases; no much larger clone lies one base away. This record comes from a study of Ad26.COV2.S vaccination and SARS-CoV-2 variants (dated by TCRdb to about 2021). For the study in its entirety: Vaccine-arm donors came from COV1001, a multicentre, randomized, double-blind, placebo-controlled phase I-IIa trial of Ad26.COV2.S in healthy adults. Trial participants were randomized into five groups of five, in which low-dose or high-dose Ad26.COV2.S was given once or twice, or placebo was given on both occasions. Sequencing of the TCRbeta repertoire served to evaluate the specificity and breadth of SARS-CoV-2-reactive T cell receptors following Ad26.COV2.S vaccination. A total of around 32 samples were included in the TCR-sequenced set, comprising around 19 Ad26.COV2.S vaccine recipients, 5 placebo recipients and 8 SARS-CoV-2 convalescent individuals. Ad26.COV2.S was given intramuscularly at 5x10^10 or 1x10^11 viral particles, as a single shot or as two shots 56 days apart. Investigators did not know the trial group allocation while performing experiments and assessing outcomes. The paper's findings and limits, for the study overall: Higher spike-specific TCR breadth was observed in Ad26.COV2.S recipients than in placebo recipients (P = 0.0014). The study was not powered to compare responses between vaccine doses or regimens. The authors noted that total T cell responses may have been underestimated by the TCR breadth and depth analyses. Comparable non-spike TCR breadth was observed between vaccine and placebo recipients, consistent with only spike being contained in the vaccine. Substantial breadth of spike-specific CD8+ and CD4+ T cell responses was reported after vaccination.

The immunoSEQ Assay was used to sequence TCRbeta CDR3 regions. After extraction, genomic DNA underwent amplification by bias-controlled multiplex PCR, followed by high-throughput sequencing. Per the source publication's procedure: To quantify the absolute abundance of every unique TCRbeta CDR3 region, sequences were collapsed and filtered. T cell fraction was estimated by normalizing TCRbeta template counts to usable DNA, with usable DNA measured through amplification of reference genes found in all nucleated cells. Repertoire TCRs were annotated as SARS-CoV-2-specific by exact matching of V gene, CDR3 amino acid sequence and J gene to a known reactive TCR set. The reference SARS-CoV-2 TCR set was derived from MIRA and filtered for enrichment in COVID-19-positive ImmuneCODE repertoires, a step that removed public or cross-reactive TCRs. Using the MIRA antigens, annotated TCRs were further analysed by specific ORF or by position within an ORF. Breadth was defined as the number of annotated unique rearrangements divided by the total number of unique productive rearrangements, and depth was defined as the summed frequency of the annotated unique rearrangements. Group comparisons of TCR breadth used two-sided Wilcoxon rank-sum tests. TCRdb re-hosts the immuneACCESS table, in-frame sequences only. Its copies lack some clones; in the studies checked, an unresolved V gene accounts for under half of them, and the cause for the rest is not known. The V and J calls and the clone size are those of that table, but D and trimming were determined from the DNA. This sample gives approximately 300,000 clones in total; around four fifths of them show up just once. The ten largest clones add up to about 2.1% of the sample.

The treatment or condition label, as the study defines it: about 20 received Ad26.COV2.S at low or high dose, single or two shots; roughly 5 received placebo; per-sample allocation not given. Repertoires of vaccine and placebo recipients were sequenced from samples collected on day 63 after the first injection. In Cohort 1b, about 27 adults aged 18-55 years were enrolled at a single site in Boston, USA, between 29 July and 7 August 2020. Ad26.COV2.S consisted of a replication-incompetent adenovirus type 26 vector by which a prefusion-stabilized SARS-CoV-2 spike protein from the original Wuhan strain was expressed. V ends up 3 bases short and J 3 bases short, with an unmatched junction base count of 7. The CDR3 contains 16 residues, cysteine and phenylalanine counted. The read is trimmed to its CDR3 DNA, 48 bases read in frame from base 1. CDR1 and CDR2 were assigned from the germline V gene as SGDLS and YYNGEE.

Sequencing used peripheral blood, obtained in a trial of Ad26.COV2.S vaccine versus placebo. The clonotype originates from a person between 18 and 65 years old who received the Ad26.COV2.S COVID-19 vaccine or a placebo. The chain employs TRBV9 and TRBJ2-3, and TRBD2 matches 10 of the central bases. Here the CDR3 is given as CASSELAGAQTDTQYF. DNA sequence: TGTGCCAGCAGCGAGCTAGCGGGGGCTCAAACAGATACGCAGTATTTT.